This TCR beta chain derives from a study of cytomegalovirus exposure and HLA in healthy donors. For the study at large: The roughly 110 validation repertoires used the same platform as the roughly 670 first-cohort repertoires, a later analysis reported.

This CDR3 is 15 amino acids long. Trimming removed 5 bases from V and 4 bases from J, with 17 bases in between. Germline V gives CDR1 ENHRY, CDR2 SYGVKD. Overall study findings and caveats: Researchers catalogued over 150 TCR beta chains as cytomegalovirus-associated. Among the CMV-associated chains, three were confirmed in vitro as specific for CMV antigens.

The donors were part of the roughly 130-subject validation cohort, which stood apart from the approximately 630-subject first cohort. Remarks on this clone: Its antigen is not known.

Generated by immunoSEQ multiplex PCR, the TCRdb table keeps only in-frame clones and is missing some. The repertoire has roughly 60,000 clones, roughly nine tenths of them found once; the top ten carry 1.3%. The clonotype originates from a young woman in good health and CMV-seronegative. Sequencing was carried out using PBMCs. The rearrangement links TRBV10-3 to TRBJ1-2, with unresolved D. The CDR3 protein is CAISIFFGRFYGYTF. CDR3 nucleotides: TGTGCCATCAGTATATTCTTTGGGAGATTCTATGGCTACACCTTC.